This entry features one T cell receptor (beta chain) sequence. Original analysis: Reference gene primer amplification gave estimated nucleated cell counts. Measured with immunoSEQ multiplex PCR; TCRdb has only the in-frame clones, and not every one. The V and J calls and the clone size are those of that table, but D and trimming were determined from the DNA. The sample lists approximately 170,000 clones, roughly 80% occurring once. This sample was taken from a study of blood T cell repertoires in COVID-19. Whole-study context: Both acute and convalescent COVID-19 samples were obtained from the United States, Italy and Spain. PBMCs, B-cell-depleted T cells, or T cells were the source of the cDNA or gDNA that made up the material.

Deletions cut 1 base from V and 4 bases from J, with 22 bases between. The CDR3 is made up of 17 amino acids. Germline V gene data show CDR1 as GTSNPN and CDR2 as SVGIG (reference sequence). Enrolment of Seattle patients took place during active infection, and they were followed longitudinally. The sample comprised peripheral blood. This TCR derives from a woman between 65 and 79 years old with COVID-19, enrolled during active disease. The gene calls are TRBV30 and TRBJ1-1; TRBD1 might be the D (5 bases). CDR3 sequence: CAWSAPRWGRGATEAFF. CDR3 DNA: TGTGCCTGGAGTGCCCCTAGGTGGGGCCGCGGGGCCACTGAAGCTTTCTTT.